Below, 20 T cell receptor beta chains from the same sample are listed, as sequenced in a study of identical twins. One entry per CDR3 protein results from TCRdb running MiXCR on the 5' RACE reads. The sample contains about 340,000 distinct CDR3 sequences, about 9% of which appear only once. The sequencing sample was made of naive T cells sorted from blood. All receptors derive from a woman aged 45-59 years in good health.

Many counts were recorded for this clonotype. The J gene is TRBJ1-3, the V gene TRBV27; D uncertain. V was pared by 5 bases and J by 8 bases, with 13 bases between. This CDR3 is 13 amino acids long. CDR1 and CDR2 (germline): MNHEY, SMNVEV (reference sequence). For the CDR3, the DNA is TGTGCCAGCAGTAGTTTGGGAGAACACACCATATATTTT. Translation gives CASSSLGEHTIYF.

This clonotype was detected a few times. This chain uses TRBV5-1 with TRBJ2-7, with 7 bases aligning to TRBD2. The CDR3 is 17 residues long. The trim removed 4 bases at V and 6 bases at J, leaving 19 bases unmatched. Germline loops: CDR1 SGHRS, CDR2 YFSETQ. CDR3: CASSPGPIGLGMREQYF. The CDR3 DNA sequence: TGCGCCAGCAGCCCAGGCCCAATTGGACTAGGGATGCGCGAGCAGTACTTC.

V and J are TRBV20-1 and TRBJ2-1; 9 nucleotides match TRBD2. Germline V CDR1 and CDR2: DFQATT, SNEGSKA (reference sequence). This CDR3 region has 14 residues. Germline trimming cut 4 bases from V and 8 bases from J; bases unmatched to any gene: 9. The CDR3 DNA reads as TGCAGTGCTACCTTGCTAGCGGGAAATTATGAGCAGTTCTTC. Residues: CSATLLAGNYEQFF.

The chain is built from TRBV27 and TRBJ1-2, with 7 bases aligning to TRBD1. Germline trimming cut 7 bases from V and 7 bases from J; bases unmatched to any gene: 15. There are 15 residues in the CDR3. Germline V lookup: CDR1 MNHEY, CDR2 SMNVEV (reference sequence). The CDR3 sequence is CASTLGARGGGGYTF. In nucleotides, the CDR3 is TGTGCCAGCACTCTCGGGGCAAGAGGGGGCGGTGGCTACACCTTC.

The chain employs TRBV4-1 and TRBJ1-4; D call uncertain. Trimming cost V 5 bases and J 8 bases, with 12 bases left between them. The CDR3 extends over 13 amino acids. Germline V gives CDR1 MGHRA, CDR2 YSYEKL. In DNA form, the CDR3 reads TGCGCCAGCAGCGACTCGCGGCAGGAAAAACTGTTTTTT. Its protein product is CASSDSRQEKLFF.

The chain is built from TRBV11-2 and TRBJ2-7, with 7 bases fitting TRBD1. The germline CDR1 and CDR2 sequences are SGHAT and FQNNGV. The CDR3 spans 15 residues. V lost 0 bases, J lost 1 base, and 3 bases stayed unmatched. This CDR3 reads CASSLDRGISYEQYF. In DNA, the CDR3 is TGTGCCAGCAGCTTAGACAGGGGGATATCCTACGAGCAGTACTTC.

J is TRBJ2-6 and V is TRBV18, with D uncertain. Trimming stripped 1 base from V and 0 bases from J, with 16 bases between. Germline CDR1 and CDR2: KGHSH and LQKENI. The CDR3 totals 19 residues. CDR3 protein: CASSPLPIRESSGANVLTF. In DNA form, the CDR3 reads TGTGCCAGCTCACCACTACCGATAAGGGAATCCTCTGGGGCCAACGTCCTGACTTTC. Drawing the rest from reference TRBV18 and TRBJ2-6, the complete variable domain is NAGVMQNPRHLVRRRGQEARLRCSPMKGHSHVYWYRQLPEEGLKFMVYLQKENIIDESGMPKERFSAEFPKEGPSILRIQQVVRGDSAAYFCASSPLPIRESSGANVLTFGAGSRLTVL.

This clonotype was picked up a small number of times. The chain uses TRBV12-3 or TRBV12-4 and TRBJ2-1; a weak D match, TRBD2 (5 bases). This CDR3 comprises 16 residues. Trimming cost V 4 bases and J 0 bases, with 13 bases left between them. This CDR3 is CASSSRGAVSYNEQFF. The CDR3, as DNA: TGTGCCAGCAGTTCCCGTGGAGCGGTCTCCTACAATGAGCAGTTCTTC.

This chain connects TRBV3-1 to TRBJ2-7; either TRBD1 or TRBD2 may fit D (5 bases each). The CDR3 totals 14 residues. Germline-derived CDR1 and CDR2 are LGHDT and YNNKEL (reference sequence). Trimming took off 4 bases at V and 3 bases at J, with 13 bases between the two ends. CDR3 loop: CASSPGPVVYEQYF. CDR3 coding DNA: TGTGCCAGCAGCCCGGGACCGGTGGTCTACGAGCAGTACTTC.

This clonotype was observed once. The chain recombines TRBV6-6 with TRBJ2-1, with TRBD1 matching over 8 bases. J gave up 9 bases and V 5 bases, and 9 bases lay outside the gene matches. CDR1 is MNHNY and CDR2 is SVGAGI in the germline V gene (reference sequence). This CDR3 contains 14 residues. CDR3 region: CASSLSTDRAEQFF. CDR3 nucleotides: TGTGCCAGCAGTCTATCAACGGACAGGGCTGAGCAGTTCTTC.

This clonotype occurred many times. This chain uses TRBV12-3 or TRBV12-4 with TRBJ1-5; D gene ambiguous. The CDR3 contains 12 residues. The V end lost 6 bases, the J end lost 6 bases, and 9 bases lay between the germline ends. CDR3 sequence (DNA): TGTGCCAGCAGCCCCGGTTCTCAGCCCCAGCATTTT. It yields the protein CASSPGSQPQHF.

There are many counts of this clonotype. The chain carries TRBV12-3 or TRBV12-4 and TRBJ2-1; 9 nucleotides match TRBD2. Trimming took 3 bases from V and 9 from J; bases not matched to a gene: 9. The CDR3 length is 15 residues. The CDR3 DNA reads TGTGCCAGCAGTTTGTCGGCGGGAGGGCCTGGTGAGCAGTTCTTC. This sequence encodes CASSLSAGGPGEQFF.

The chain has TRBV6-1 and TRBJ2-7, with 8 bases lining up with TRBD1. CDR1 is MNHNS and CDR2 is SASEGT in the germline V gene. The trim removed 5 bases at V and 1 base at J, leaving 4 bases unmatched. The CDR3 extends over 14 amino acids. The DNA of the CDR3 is TGTGCCAGCAGTAGCAGGGGGCCATCCTACGAGCAGTACTTC. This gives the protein CASSSRGPSYEQYF.

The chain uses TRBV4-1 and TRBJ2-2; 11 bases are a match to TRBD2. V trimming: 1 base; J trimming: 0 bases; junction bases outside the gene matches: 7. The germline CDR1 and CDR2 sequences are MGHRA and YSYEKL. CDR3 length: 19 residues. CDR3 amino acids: CASSQGGRTSGPNTGELFF. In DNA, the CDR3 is TGCGCCAGCAGCCAAGGGGGGCGGACTAGCGGGCCGAACACCGGGGAGCTGTTTTTT.

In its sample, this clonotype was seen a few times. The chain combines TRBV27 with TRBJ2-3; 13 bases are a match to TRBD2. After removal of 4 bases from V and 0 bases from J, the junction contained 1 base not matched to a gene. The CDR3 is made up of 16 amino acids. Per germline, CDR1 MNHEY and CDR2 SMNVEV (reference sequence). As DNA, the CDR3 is TGTGCCAGCAGTTGGACTAGCGGGGGTAGCACAGATACGCAGTATTTT. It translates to CASSWTSGGSTDTQYF.

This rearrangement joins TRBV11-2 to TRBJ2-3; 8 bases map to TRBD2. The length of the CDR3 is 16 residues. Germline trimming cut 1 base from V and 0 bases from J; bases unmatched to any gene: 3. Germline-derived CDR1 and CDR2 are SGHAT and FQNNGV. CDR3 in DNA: TGTGCCAGCAGCTTAGTACTAGCGGAAAGCACAGATACGCAGTATTTT. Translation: CASSLVLAESTDTQYF.

CDR3 DNA sequence: TGTGCCAGCAGCGTCACAGGGGGAAATCAGCCCCAGCATTTT. This gives the protein CASSVTGGNQPQHF. The V call is TRBV6-4, the J call TRBJ1-5; 8 nucleotides match TRBD1. Unmatched junction bases numbered 5, after V lost 6 bases and J lost 4 bases. The CDR3 consists of 14 residues. Germline loops: CDR1 MRHNA, CDR2 SNTAGT.

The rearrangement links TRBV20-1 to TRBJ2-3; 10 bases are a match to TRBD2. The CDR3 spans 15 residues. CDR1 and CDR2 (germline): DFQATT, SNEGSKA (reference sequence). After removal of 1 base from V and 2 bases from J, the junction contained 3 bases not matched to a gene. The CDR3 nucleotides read TGCAGTGCTAGAGCCAGCGGGAGGGACACAGATACGCAGTATTTT. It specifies CSARASGRDTDTQYF.

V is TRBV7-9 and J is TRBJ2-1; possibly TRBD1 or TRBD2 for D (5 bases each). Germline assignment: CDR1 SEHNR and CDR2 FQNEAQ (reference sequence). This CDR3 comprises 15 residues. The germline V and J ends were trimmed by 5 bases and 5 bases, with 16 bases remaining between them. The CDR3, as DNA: TGTGCCAGCAGCCCTCAAGCAAAGGGACACAATGAGCAGTTCTTC. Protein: CASSPQAKGHNEQFF.

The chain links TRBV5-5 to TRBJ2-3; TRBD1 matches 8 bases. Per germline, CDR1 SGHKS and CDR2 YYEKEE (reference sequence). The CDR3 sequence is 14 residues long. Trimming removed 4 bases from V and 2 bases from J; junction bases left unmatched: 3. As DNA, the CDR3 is TGTGCCAGCAGCGGACAGGGCAACACAGATACGCAGTATTTT. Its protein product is CASSGQGNTDTQYF.